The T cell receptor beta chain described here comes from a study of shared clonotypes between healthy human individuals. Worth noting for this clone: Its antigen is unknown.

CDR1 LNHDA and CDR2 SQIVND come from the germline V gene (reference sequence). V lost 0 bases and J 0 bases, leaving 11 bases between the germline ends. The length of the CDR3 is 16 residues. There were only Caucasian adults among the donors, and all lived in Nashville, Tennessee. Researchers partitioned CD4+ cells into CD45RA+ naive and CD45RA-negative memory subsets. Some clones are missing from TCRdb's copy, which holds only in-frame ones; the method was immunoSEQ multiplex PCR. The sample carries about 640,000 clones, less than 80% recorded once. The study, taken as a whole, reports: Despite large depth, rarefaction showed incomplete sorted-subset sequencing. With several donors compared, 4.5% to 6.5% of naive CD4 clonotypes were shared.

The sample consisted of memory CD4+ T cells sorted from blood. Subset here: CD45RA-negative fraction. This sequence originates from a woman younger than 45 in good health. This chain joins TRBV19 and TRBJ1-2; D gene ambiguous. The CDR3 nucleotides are TGTGCCAGTAGTATAGAAGCGGCAGACTCTAACTATGGCTACACCTTC. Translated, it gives CASSIEAADSNYGYTF.